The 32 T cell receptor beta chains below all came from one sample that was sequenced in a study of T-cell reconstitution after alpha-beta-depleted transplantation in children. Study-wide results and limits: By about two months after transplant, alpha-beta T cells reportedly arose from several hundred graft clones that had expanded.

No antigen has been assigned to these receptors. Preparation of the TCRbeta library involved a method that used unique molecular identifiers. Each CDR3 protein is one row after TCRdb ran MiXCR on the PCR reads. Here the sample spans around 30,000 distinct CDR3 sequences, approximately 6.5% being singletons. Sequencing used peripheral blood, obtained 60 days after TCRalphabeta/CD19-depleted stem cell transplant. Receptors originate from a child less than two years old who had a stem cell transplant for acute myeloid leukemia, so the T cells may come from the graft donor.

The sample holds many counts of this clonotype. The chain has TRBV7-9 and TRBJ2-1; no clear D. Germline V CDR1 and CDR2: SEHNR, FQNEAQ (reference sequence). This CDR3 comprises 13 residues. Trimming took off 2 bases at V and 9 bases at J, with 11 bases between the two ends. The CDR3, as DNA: TGTGCCAGCAGCTTAAGCCCCCGGATTGAGCAGTTCTTC. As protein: CASSLSPRIEQFF.

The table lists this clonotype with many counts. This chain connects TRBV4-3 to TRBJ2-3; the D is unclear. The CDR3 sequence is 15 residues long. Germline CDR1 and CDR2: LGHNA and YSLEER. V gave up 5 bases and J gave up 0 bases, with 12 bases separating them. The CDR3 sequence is CASSLRRTSTDTQYF. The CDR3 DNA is TGCGCCAGCAGCTTGCGCAGAACTAGCACAGATACGCAGTATTTT.

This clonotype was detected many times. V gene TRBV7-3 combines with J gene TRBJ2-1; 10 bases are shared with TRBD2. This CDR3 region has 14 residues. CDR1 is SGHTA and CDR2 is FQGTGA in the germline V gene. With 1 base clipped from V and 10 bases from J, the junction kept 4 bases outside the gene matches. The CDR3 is CASSLMGAGGEQFF. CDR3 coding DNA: TGTGCCAGCAGCTTAATGGGAGCGGGAGGGGAGCAGTTCTTC. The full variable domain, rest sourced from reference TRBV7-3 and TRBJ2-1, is GAGVSQTPSNKVTEKGKYVELRCDPISGHTALYWYRQSLGQGPEFLIYFQGTGAADDSGLPNDRFFAVRPEGSVSTLKIQRTERGDSAVYLCASSLMGAGGEQFFGPGTRLTVL.

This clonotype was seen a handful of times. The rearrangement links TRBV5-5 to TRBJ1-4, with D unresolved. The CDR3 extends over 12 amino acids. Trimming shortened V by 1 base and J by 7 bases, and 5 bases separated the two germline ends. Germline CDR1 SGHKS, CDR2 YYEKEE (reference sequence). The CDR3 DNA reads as TGTGCCAGCAGCTTGACGGTTGAAAAACTGTTTTTT. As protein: CASSLTVEKLFF.

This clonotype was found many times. The CDR3 nucleotides are TGTGCCATCAGTCCAGACAGCTACGAGCAGTACTTC. Residues: CAISPDSYEQYF. The V and J genes are TRBV10-3 and TRBJ2-7, with a tentative D call TRBD1 (5 bases). Per germline, CDR1 ENHRY and CDR2 SYGVKD. The V end lost 5 bases, the J end lost 3 bases, and 8 bases lay between the germline ends. The CDR3 extends over 12 amino acids.

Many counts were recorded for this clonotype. The CDR3: CASSTRGEQYF. The CDR3 coding sequence is TGTGCCAGCAGTACGCGGGGCGAGCAGTACTTC. The J gene is TRBJ2-7, the V gene TRBV2, with D perhaps matching TRBD2 (6 bases). V lost 5 bases, J lost 6 bases, and 8 bases lay in between. The CDR3 length is 11 residues. In germline, CDR1 is SNHLY, CDR2 FYNNEI.

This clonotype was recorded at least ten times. This CDR3 is CATSRGRAGDYEQYF. Here the CDR3 DNA reads TGTGCCACCAGCAGAGGGAGAGCGGGAGACTACGAGCAGTACTTC. The chain recombines TRBV15 with TRBJ2-7; 8 bases are a match to TRBD2. The length of the CDR3 is 15 residues. The germline V gene encodes CDR1 LNHNV and CDR2 YYDKDF (reference sequence). Germline trimming cut 1 base from V and 3 bases from J; bases unmatched to any gene: 5.

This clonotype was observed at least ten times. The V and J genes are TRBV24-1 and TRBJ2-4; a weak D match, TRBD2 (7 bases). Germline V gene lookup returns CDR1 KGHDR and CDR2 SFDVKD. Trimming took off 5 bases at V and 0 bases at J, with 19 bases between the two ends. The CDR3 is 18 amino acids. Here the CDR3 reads CATSVRGRNSLAKNIQYF. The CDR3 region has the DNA TGTGCCACCAGTGTGCGGGGGCGGAACTCGCTAGCCAAAAACATTCAGTACTTC.

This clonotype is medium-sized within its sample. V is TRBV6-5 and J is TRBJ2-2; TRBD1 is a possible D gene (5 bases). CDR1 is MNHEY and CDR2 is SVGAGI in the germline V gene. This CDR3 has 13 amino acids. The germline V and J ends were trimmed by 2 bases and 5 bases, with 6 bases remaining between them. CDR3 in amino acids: CASSYKGTGELFF. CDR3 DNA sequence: TGTGCCAGCAGTTACAAGGGGACCGGGGAGCTGTTTTTT.

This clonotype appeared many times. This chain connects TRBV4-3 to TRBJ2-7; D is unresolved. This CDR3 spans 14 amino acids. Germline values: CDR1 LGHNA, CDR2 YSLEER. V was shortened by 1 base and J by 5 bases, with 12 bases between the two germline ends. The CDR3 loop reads CASSQASGFDEQYF. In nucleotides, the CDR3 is TGCGCCAGCAGCCAAGCGTCAGGTTTTGACGAGCAGTACTTC.

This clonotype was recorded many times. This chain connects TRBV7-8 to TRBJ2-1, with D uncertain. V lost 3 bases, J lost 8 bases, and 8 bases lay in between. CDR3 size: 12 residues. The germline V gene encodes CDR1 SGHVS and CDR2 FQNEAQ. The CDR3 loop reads CASSFTIDEQFF. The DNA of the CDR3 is TGTGCCAGCAGCTTTACGATCGATGAGCAGTTCTTC.

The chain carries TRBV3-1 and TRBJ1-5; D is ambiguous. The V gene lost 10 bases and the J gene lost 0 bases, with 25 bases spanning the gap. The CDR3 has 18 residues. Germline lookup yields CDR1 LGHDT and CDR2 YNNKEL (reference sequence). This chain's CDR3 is CAICLPRVGIYSNQPQHF. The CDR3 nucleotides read TGTGCCATCTGTTTACCCCGGGTGGGGATCTATAGCAATCAGCCCCAGCATTTT.

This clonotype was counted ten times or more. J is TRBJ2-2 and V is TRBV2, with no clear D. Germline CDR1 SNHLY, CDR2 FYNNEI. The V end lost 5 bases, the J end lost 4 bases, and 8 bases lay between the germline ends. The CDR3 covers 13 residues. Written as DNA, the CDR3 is TGTGCCAGCAGTTATAGCTTCACCGGGGAGCTGTTTTTT. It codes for CASSYSFTGELFF.

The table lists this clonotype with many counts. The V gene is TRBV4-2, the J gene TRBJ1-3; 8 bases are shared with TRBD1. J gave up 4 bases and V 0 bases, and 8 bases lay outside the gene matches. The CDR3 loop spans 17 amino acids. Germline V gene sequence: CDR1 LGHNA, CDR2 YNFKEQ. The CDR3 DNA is TGTGCCAGCAGCCAAGATAGGATCAGGGGGCCCGGAAACACCATATATTTT. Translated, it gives CASSQDRIRGPGNTIYF.

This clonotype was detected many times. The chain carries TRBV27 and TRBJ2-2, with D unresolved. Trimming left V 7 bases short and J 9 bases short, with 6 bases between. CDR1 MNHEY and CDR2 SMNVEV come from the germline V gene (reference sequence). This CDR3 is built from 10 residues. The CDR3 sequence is CASTTRELFF. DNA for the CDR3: TGTGCCAGCACCACACGGGAGCTGTTTTTT.

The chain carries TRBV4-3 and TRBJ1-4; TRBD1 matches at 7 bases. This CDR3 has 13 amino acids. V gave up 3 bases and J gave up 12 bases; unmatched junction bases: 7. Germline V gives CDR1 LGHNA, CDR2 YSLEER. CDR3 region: CASSHRHDRELFF. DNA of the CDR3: TGCGCCAGCAGCCATCGTCATGACAGGGAACTGTTTTTT.

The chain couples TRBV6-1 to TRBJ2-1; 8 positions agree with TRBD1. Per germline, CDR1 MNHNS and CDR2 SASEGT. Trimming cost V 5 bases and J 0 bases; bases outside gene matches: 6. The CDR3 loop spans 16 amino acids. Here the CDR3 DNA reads TGTGCCAGCAGTCCATGGACAGGGAGCTCCTACAATGAGCAGTTCTTC. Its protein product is CASSPWTGSSYNEQFF.

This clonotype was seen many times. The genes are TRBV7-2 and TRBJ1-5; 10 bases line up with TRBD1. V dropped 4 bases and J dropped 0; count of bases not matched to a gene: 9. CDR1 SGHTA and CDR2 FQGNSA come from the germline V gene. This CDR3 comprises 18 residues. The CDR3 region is CASSSRDRGFNSNQPQHF. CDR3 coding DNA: TGTGCCAGCAGCTCTCGGGACAGGGGATTTAATAGCAATCAGCCCCAGCATTTT.

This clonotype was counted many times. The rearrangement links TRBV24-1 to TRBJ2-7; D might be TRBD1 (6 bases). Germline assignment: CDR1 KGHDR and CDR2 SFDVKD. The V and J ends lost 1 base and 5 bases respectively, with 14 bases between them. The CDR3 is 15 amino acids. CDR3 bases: TGTGCCACCAGTGATTTATCAGGGGAAAATAACGAGCAGTACTTC. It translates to CATSDLSGENNEQYF.

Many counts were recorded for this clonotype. The CDR3 DNA follows: TGTGCCAGCAGCCAACGACAGCCGGGAAACACCATATATTTT. Translated, it gives CASSQRQPGNTIYF. The gene calls are TRBV14 and TRBJ1-3; D may be TRBD1 (5 bases). Germline-derived CDR1 and CDR2 are SGHDN and FVKESK. V was cut by 2 bases and J by 4 bases, with 9 bases left in between. The CDR3 spans 14 residues.

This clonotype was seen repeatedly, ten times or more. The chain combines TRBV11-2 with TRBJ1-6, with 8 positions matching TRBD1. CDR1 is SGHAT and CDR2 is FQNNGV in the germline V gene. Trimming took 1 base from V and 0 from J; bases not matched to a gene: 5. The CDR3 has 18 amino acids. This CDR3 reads CASSLGWDRSSYNSPLHF. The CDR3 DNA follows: TGTGCCAGCAGCTTAGGGTGGGACAGGAGCTCCTATAATTCACCCCTCCACTTT.

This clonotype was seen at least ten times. The CDR3 loop is CASSSGTALRNTIYF. The CDR3 DNA reads as TGTGCCAGCAGTTCAGGGACAGCCCTTCGGAACACCATATATTTT. The rearrangement uses TRBV28 and TRBJ1-3; 7 positions agree with TRBD1. Germline V gene lookup returns CDR1 MDHEN and CDR2 SYDVKM. V trimming: 4 bases; J trimming: 7 bases; junction bases outside the gene matches: 10. The CDR3 contains 15 residues. The entire variable domain, with the rest obtained from reference TRBV28 and TRBJ1-3, is as follows: DVKVTQSSRYLVKRTGEKVFLECVQDMDHENMFWYRQDPGLGLRLIYFSYDVKMKEKGDIPEGYSVSREKKERFSLILESASTNQTSMYLCASSSGTALRNTIYFGEGSWLTVV.

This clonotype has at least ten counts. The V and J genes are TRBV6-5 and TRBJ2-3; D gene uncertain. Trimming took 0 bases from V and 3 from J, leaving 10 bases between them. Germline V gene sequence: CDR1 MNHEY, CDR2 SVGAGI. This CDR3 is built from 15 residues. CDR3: CASSYSNLLTDTQYF. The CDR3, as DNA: TGTGCCAGCAGTTACTCGAACCTTTTAACAGATACGCAGTATTTT.

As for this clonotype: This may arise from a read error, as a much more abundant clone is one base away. In DNA form, the CDR3 reads TGCACCAGCAGCTTGGAGTACCCAGTAAACACTGAAGCTTTCTTT. Translating gives CTSSLEYPVNTEAFF. The rearrangement links TRBV5-1 to TRBJ1-1; no definite D call. This CDR3 comprises 15 residues. CDR1 is SGHRS and CDR2 is YFSETQ in the germline V gene.

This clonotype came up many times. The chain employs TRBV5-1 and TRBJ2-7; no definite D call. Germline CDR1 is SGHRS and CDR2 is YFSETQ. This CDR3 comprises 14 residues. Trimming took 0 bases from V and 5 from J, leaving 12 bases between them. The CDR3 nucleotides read TGCGCCAGCAGCTTGGGAACAATAAGCCACGAGCAGTACTTC. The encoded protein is CASSLGTISHEQYF.

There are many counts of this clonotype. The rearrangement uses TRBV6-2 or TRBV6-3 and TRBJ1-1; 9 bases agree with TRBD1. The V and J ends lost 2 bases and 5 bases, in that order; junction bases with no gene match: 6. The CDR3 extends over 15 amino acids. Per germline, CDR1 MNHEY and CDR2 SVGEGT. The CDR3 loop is CASSYPGTGRTEAFF. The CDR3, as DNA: TGTGCCAGCAGTTACCCTGGGACAGGGAGGACTGAAGCTTTCTTT.

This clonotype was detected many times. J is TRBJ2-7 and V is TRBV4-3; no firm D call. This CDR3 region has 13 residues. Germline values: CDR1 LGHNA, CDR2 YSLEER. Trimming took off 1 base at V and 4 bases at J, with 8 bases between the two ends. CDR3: CASSQVRAYEQYF. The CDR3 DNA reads TGCGCCAGCAGCCAAGTCCGGGCTTACGAGCAGTACTTC.

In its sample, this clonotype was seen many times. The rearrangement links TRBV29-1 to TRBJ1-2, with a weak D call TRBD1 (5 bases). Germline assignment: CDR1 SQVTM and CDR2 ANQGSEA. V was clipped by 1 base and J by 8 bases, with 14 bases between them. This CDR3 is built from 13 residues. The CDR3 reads CSVEGGWGDGYTF. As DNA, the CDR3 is TGCAGCGTTGAAGGGGGCTGGGGTGACGGCTACACCTTC.

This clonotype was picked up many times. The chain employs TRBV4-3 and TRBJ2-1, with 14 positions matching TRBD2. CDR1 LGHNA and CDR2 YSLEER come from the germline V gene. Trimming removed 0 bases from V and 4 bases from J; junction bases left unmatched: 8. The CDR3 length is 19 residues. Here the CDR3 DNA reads TGCGCCAGCAGCCAAGAAATCCCCGGGACTAGCGGGGGTTACAATGAGCAGTTCTTC. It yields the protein CASSQEIPGTSGGYNEQFF.

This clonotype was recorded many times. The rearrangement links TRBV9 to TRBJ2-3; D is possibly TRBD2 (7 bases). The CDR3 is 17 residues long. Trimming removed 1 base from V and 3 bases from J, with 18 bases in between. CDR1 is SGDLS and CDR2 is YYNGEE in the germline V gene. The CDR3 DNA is TGTGCCAGCAGCGTACGGGTAACGGGGGGCACGACAGATACGCAGTATTTT. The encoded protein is CASSVRVTGGTTDTQYF.

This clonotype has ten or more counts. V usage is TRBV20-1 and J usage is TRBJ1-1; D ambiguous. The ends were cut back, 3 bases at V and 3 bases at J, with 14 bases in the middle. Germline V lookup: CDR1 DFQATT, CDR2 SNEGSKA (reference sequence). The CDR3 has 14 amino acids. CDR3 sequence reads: CSASPPEGYTEAFF. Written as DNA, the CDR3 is TGCAGTGCTAGCCCTCCGGAAGGGTACACTGAAGCTTTCTTT.

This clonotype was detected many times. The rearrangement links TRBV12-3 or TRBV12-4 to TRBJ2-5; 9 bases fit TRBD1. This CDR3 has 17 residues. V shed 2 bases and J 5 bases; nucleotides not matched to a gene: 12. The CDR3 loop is CASSLMGTGRSKETQYF. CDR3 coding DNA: TGTGCCAGCAGTTTAATGGGGACAGGGAGATCCAAGGAGACCCAGTACTTC.